Each of the 17 T cell receptor beta chains below was sequenced from the same sample in a study of blood T cell repertoires in COVID-19 (dated by TCRdb to 2020 to 2022). The library was produced with the immunoSEQ multiplex PCR assay. TCRdb stores this immuneACCESS table with in-frame sequences only. Part of the clones is absent; in the studies checked, under half of the shortfall reflects unresolved V genes, and no reason is known for the rest. This sample is represented by about 73,000 clones; around 77% of them were singletons. Approximately 2.3% of the sample is held by the ten biggest clonotypes. Sequenced sample: peripheral blood. These receptors originate from a man between 65 and 85 years old with COVID-19, enrolled during active disease.

This chain connects TRBV18 to TRBJ2-5, with TRBD1 matching over 7 bases. The CDR3 consists of 15 residues. CDR1 is KGHSH and CDR2 is LQKENI in the germline V gene. V trimming: 3 bases; J trimming: 3 bases; junction bases outside the gene matches: 7. The CDR3 bases are TGTGCCAGCTCACCTCAAGCCAGGGGGAAAGAGACCCAGTACTTC. Its protein is CASSPQARGKETQYF.

This clone has just a few counts. The CDR3 spells CAWSRDRGLPGANVLTF. Here the CDR3 DNA reads TGTGCCTGGAGTAGGGACAGGGGGCTTCCAGGGGCCAACGTCCTGACTTTC. This rearrangement joins TRBV30 to TRBJ2-6; 12 positions match TRBD1. This CDR3 has 17 residues. Trimming at V came to 2 bases and at J to 4 bases, leaving 6 bases not matched to a gene. Germline CDR1 is GTSNPN and CDR2 is SVGIG (reference sequence).

The DNA for the CDR3 is TGTGCCAGCAGCCCGGGGGGGGTTTATGGCTACACCTTC. Residues: CASSPGGVYGYTF. The V call is TRBV5-4, the J call TRBJ1-2, with D tentatively TRBD1 (5 bases). The V end lost 4 bases, the J end lost 5 bases, and 12 bases lay between the germline ends. The CDR3 has 13 residues. Germline V gene lookup returns CDR1 SGHNT and CDR2 YYREEE (reference sequence).

The gene calls are TRBV6-2 or TRBV6-3 and TRBJ1-5; no clear D gene. V was trimmed by 0 bases and J by 2 bases, leaving 14 bases between them. CDR3 length equals 17 residues. Germline V CDR1 and CDR2: MNHEY, SVGEGT. The CDR3 region is CASSYSSSKMGNQPQHF. CDR3 DNA: TGTGCCAGCAGTTACTCGAGTAGTAAAATGGGCAATCAGCCCCAGCATTTT.

This chain links TRBV5-8 with TRBJ2-7; the match to TRBD1 covers 7 bases. With V trimmed by 4 bases and J by 2 bases, 6 bases remained unmatched. The CDR3 has 14 amino acids. The germline CDR1 and CDR2 sequences are SGHTS and YDEGEE. CDR3 coding DNA: TGTGCCAGCAGCAGAAGGACAGGAGCCTACGAGCAGTACTTC. The encoded protein is CASSRRTGAYEQYF.

V is TRBV28 and J is TRBJ1-1; D ambiguous. V gave up 4 bases and J gave up 1 base, with 16 bases separating them. CDR1 and CDR2 (germline): MDHEN, SYDVKM. The CDR3 consists of 16 residues. In nucleotides, the CDR3 is TGTGCCAGCAGTTCACGAGGCCGGAACCAGAACACTGAAGCTTTCTTT. Encoded protein: CASSSRGRNQNTEAFF.

The chain has TRBV11-2 and TRBJ2-5; 9 nucleotides align to TRBD2. There are 15 residues in the CDR3. Germline V gene data show CDR1 as SGHAT and CDR2 as FQNNGV. Unmatched junction bases numbered 7, after V lost 3 bases and J lost 5 bases. The CDR3 sequence: CASSFRTAGGETQYF. The CDR3 nucleotides read TGTGCCAGCAGCTTCCGTACGGCGGGAGGGGAGACCCAGTACTTC. The complete variable domain, with remaining parts taken from reference TRBV11-2 and TRBJ2-5, reads EAGVAQSPRYKIIEKRQSVAFWCNPISGHATLYWYQQILGQGPKLLIQFQNNGVVDDSQLPKDRFSAERLKGVDSTLKIQPAKLEDSAVYLCASSFRTAGGETQYFGPGTRLLVL.

The V call is TRBV6-2 or TRBV6-3, the J call TRBJ1-1; no clear D. Germline CDR1 and CDR2: MNHEY and SVGEGT. With 6 bases removed from V and 5 bases from J, the gap between germline ends came to 13 bases. The CDR3 length is 13 residues. The CDR3 loop is CASSLIGRTEAFF. CDR3 DNA: TGTGCCAGCAGCCTCATCGGGAGGACTGAAGCTTTCTTT.

The chain uses TRBV7-3 and TRBJ2-7; D is unclear. CDR1 is SGHTA, CDR2 FQGTGA, per germline. The CDR3 covers 15 residues. The V end lost 0 bases, the J end lost 3 bases, and 12 bases lay between the germline ends. CDR3 nucleotides: TGTGCCAGCAGCTTAACCCAGTCCCCACGCTACGAGCAGTACTTC. This translates into CASSLTQSPRYEQYF. Drawing the rest from reference TRBV7-3 and TRBJ2-7, the complete variable domain is GAGVSQTPSNKVTEKGKYVELRCDPISGHTALYWYRQSLGQGPEFLIYFQGTGAADDSGLPNDRFFAVRPEGSVSTLKIQRTERGDSAVYLCASSLTQSPRYEQYFGPGTRLTVT.

J is TRBJ1-1 and V is TRBV14; 8 bases fit TRBD1. Trimming at V came to 4 bases and at J to 5 bases, leaving 6 bases not matched to a gene. The CDR3 has 14 amino acids. The V gene's germline CDR1 is SGHDN and CDR2 FVKESK. The CDR3 DNA reads as TGTGCCAGCAGCCCTTCCAGGGGGCGGACTGAAGCTTTCTTT. Its translation is CASSPSRGRTEAFF.

This sequence joins TRBV9 and TRBJ2-4; the match to TRBD2 covers 15 bases. CDR1 and CDR2 (germline): SGDLS, YYNGEE. The CDR3 is 18 amino acids. The V gene end was trimmed by 1 base and the J gene end by 4 bases; junction bases not matched to a gene: 6. CDR3 in amino acids: CASSVSGLAGGRKNIQYF. The CDR3 DNA reads TGTGCCAGCAGCGTATCCGGACTAGCGGGAGGGCGAAAAAACATTCAGTACTTC.

This clone has a single count. This rearrangement joins TRBV3-1 (or the pseudogene TRBV3-2) to TRBJ2-1; the D is unclear. The CDR3 is made up of 14 amino acids. Germline-derived CDR1 and CDR2 are LGHDT and YNNKEL (reference sequence). V was pared by 5 bases and J by 5 bases, with 13 bases between. This CDR3 is CASSKNPYNNEQFF. Written as DNA, the CDR3 is TGTGCCAGCAGCAAGAACCCATACAACAATGAGCAGTTCTTC.

This clone is a singleton in its sample. J is TRBJ2-3 and V is TRBV3-1 (or the pseudogene TRBV3-2); a possible D gene is TRBD2 (6 bases). Trimming cost V 4 bases and J 8 bases, with 10 bases left between them. The CDR3 spans 12 residues. CDR1 is LGHDT, CDR2 YNNKEL, per germline (reference sequence). The CDR3 DNA is TGTGCCAGCAGCCTAACCGGGGGTACGCAGTATTTT. Its translation is CASSLTGGTQYF.

This chain uses TRBV5-1 with TRBJ2-7; possibly TRBD1 for D (6 bases). This CDR3 comprises 17 residues. The V gene lost 3 bases and the J gene lost 6 bases, with 25 bases spanning the gap. Germline assignment: CDR1 SGHRS and CDR2 YFSETQ. As DNA, the CDR3 is TGCGCCAGCAGCTCGGGGTTTTCCGGGACATCCGGCTCCGAGCAGTACTTC. The encoded protein is CASSSGFSGTSGSEQYF.

This chain joins TRBV28 and TRBJ1-5; a weak D match, TRBD1 (5 bases). The V and J ends lost 3 bases and 1 base respectively, with 13 bases between them. CDR1 is MDHEN, CDR2 SYDVKM, per germline. The CDR3 loop spans 16 amino acids. DNA for the CDR3: TGTGCCAGCAGTTTGTTCAGGGTAGAGAGCAATCAGCCCCAGCATTTT. It codes for CASSLFRVESNQPQHF. Supplemented by reference TRBV28 and TRBJ1-5, the full variable domain reads DVKVTQSSRYLVKRTGEKVFLECVQDMDHENMFWYRQDPGLGLRLIYFSYDVKMKEKGDIPEGYSVSREKKERFSLILESASTNQTSMYLCASSLFRVESNQPQHFGDGTRLSIL.

The V call is TRBV27, the J call TRBJ2-7; 7 bases fit TRBD1. The germline V gene encodes CDR1 MNHEY and CDR2 SMNVEV (reference sequence). The CDR3 totals 15 residues. Trimming removed 0 bases from V and 2 bases from J; junction bases left unmatched: 4. The CDR3 region is CASSLSGTDTYEQYF. CDR3 nucleotide sequence: TGTGCCAGCAGTTTATCAGGGACAGATACCTACGAGCAGTACTTC.

V is TRBV10-3 and J is TRBJ1-3; 11 bases are a match to TRBD1. The CDR3 is made up of 23 amino acids. Germline V gene lookup returns CDR1 ENHRY and CDR2 SYGVKD. V shed 2 bases, J shed 0 bases, and the junction held 21 bases outside the gene matches. The CDR3 loop reads CAISEPYGRGQGELESSGNTIYF. In nucleotides, the CDR3 is TGTGCCATCAGTGAGCCATATGGTAGGGGACAGGGGGAACTCGAAAGCTCTGGAAACACCATATATTTT.